This is a list of T cell receptor beta chains from one sample in a study of control samples from healthy donors and cancer patients. This table comes from immunoSEQ multiplex PCR, and its TCRdb copy is limited to in-frame clones, with some not included. The sample lists some 150,000 clones; 96% were seen once. The sequencing input was blood. These receptors came from a young woman in good health. The CDR3 runs from the conserved cysteine through the conserved F or W. D genes are given only for firm matches. Expanded clones get a size class; other rows say once, few or many, or leave the size out.

TGTGCCAGCAGGACCGGGACAGGGGGTTACCGGATGAACACTGAAGCTTTCTTT	CASRTGTGGYRMNTEAFF	TRBV5-4	TRBJ1-1	TRBD1	once
TGTGCCAGCAGCGTCCACAGGGGGAACACCATATATTTT	CASSVHRGNTIYF	TRBV3-1/TRBV3-2	TRBJ1-3	TRBD1	.
TGCGCCAGCAGCTTCTCGGGGGCGCGAAATTCACCCCTCCACTTT	CASSFSGARNSPLHF	TRBV5-1	TRBJ1-6	.	.
TGCAGCGTGGAGAGCGGGGGGGAGCATTTT	CSVESGGEHF	TRBV29-1	TRBJ2-3	TRBD2	.
TGTGCCAGCAGTCCACCGGGAGGGGACTTGGAGCAGTACTTC	CASSPPGGDLEQYF	TRBV28	TRBJ2-7	TRBD2	.
TGTGCCAGCTCACCAGCGATCGGGGAGACCCAGTACTTC	CASSPAIGETQYF	TRBV18	TRBJ2-5	.	.
TGTGCCAGCAGCTCCTGGGACAGGGGAGGGACAGATACGCAGTATTTT	CASSSWDRGGTDTQYF	TRBV11-2	TRBJ2-3	TRBD1	.
TGTGCCAGCAGTCCTCGGACAGAAGTCACAGATACGCAGTATTTT	CASSPRTEVTDTQYF	TRBV28	TRBJ2-3	.	.
TGTGCCAGCAGTTTAGCCACCGGGGAGCTGTTTTTT	CASSLATGELFF	TRBV27	TRBJ2-2	.	.
TGTGCCAGCAGCGTAGCCGGGACATCGCCCACCATGTTCTTC	CASSVAGTSPTMFF	TRBV9	TRBJ2-1	.	.
TGTGCCAGTAGTATACCCCCCTGGAGGCAGTTCTTC	CASSIPPWRQFF	TRBV19	TRBJ2-1	.	.
TGCGCCAGCAGCTTGGGAGTAGCGGGGGTCACAGATACGCAGTATTTT	CASSLGVAGVTDTQYF	TRBV5-1	TRBJ2-3	TRBD2	.
TGCGCCAGCAGCTTAATTTGGGCAGCCAAGAACACTGAAGCTTTCTTT	CASSLIWAAKNTEAFF	TRBV5-1	TRBJ1-1	.	.
TGTGCCAGCAGTGACGGACAGGGATCGATTTATCAGCCCCAGCATTTT	CASSDGQGSIYQPQHF	TRBV6-1	TRBJ1-5	TRBD1	.
TGTGCCAGCAGACGAGAGACAGGGGTACGCAATCAGCCCCAGCATTTT	CASRRETGVRNQPQHF	TRBV2	TRBJ1-5	TRBD1	.
TGTGCCAGTAGTCCCTGGGGACAGGGGAGTGGTAGGACCGGGGAGCTGTTTTTT	CASSPWGQGSGRTGELFF	TRBV19	TRBJ2-2	TRBD1	.
TGTGCCAGCGTGTTCCAGGGGGCGAACACTGAAGCTTTCTTT	CASVFQGANTEAFF	TRBV7-9	TRBJ1-1	TRBD1	.
TGTGCCAGCAGGGGAGGACAGGTACTTTCACCCCTCCACTTT	CASRGGQVLSPLHF	TRBV7-8	TRBJ1-6	TRBD1	.
TGTGCCAGCAGTTTAACAGGCTCTGGAAACACCATATATTTT	CASSLTGSGNTIYF	TRBV28	TRBJ1-3	.	.
TGTGCCAGCTCACCTACGAGAAACACTGAAGCTTTCTTT	CASSPTRNTEAFF	TRBV18	TRBJ1-1	.	once
TGTGCCAGCAGCCCGATGAGAAGATCCTACAATGAGCAGTTCTTC	CASSPMRRSYNEQFF	TRBV5-6	TRBJ2-1	.	.
TGTGCCAGCAGTGATGCACGGGGGTCTAATGAAAAACTGTTTTTT	CASSDARGSNEKLFF	TRBV6-1	TRBJ1-4	.	.
TGTGCCAGCAGCGTGGATCACGGAGGGTACACTGAAGCTTTCTTT	CASSVDHGGYTEAFF	TRBV9	TRBJ1-1	.	.
TGTGCCAGCAGAGCCTGGCCAGGTGGGATAGGGCCCCAGCATTTT	CASRAWPGGIGPQHF	TRBV6-5	TRBJ1-5	.	once
TGTGCCAGCAGCTTGATACACCCAACTAGTAACTATGGCTACACCTTC	CASSLIHPTSNYGYTF	TRBV5-8	TRBJ1-2	.	.
TGTGCCAGCAGCTTATTAAGACTGAACACTGAAGCTTTCTTT	CASSLLRLNTEAFF	TRBV7-9	TRBJ1-1	.	.
TGTGCCAGCAGCTTCAGGGTTCGCTCCTACAATGAGCAGTTCTTC	CASSFRVRSYNEQFF	TRBV11-1	TRBJ2-1	.	.
TGTGCCAGCAGCTTAATGGGGGGCTCCTACGAGCAGTACTTC	CASSLMGGSYEQYF	TRBV7-3	TRBJ2-7	.	.
TGTGCCAGCAGCCTTACCGGGACAGGGGTAAATGAGCAGTTCTTC	CASSLTGTGVNEQFF	TRBV9	TRBJ2-1	TRBD1	.
TGCGCCAGCAGCCAAGCCACAGGGATCTCTGGAAACACCATATATTTT	CASSQATGISGNTIYF	TRBV4-1	TRBJ1-3	.	once
TGCGCCAGCAGCCCGCGAAGGGGTGGCTCCTACGAGCAGTACTTC	CASSPRRGGSYEQYF	TRBV10-1	TRBJ2-7	.	.
TGTGCCTGGATAGGGACAGGAACTGAAGCTTTCTTT	CAWIGTGTEAFF	TRBV30	TRBJ1-1	TRBD1	.
TGTGCCAGCAGTTTCCTGGAGTGGGAGACCCAGTACTTC	CASSFLEWETQYF	TRBV12-3/TRBV12-4	TRBJ2-5	.	.
TGTGCCAGCGACTCGGCGTTGGGGGGGGTCTACGAGCAGTACTTC	CASDSALGGVYEQYF	TRBV28	TRBJ2-7	TRBD2	.
TGTGCCAGCAGCTTGGGGTTCACAGATACGCAGTATTTT	CASSLGFTDTQYF	TRBV11-2	TRBJ2-3	.	.
TGTGCCAGCAGCATAGACAGGGATTATGGCTACACCTTC	CASSIDRDYGYTF	TRBV9	TRBJ1-2	TRBD1	.
TGTGCCAGCAGTTTCTCGCTCGGCTGGAGCTACGAGCAGTACTTC	CASSFSLGWSYEQYF	TRBV27	TRBJ2-7	.	.
TGTGCCAGCAGCCGATCTCTCCAGGGGGCCTACAATGAGCAGTTCTTC	CASSRSLQGAYNEQFF	TRBV3-1/TRBV3-2	TRBJ2-1	TRBD1	.
TGTGCCAGCTCACCCTCGGGTCCGACTGAAGCTTTCTTT	CASSPSGPTEAFF	TRBV18	TRBJ1-1	.	.
TGTGCCAGCAGCCAAGCAGTGGGGTGGGCGATCTACGAGCAGTACTTC	CASSQAVGWAIYEQYF	TRBV3-1/TRBV3-2	TRBJ2-7	.	.
TGTGCCAGCAGCTGGGGACAGGGGCCGGATGGCTACACCTTC	CASSWGQGPDGYTF	TRBV5-6	TRBJ1-2	TRBD1	.
TGTGCCAGCAGTCCTGGACTAGCGGGCCCAGATACGCAGTATTTT	CASSPGLAGPDTQYF	TRBV5-4	TRBJ2-3	TRBD2	.
TGTGCCAGTAGTATCCTAGCGGGGGCCCTTGGGGATACGCAGTATTTT	CASSILAGALGDTQYF	TRBV19	TRBJ2-3	TRBD2	.
TGTGCCAGTGTGGGAGGCGGAGAGACCCAGTACTTC	CASVGGGETQYF	TRBV3-1/TRBV3-2	TRBJ2-5	.	.
TGTGCCAGCAGTCCCGGGACAGTAAACATTCAGTACTTC	CASSPGTVNIQYF	TRBV27	TRBJ2-4	TRBD1	.
TGTGCCAGCAGCCCCAGACTAGTTGGAGATACGCAGTATTTT	CASSPRLVGDTQYF	TRBV14	TRBJ2-3	.	.
TGTGCCAGCAGCCGCGAGGGGGCGCGGAGGGCTTTCTTT	CASSREGARRAFF	TRBV3-1/TRBV3-2	TRBJ1-1	TRBD1	.
TGCAGCTATCGGAGGGCCAACACTGAAGCTTTCTTT	CSYRRANTEAFF	TRBV29-1	TRBJ1-1	.	.
TGTGCCAGTAGTATCGAGGGACTGACCTACAATGAGCAGTTCTTC	CASSIEGLTYNEQFF	TRBV19	TRBJ2-1	.	.
TGTGCCAGCAGTTTCGAGGGGGCCCAGCCCCAGCATTTT	CASSFEGAQPQHF	TRBV12-3/TRBV12-4	TRBJ1-5	TRBD1	.
TGTGCCAGCAGCGCTGATACAGGGTTGCAGCCCCAGCATTTT	CASSADTGLQPQHF	TRBV9	TRBJ1-5	.	few